What follows are 2 T cell receptor beta chains derived from one specimen sequenced in a study of cytomegalovirus exposure and HLA in healthy donors. It was with 60 Vbeta and 13 Jbeta primers that the PCR ran. Repertoires were generated with immunoSEQ multiplex PCR, while TCRdb's copy carries only in-frame clones and drops some. The table lists around 140,000 clones, 77% of them singletons, with 1.6% in the top ten. Specimen: PBMCs. The receptors stem from a female donor in good health and CMV-seronegative.

This clone occurred a few times. V usage is TRBV2 and J usage is TRBJ1-5; tentatively, D is TRBD1 (6 bases). Germline lookup yields CDR1 SNHLY and CDR2 FYNNEI. The CDR3 sequence is 13 residues long. Trimming shortened V by 5 bases and J by 4 bases, and 9 bases separated the two germline ends. The CDR3 sequence is CASSYDRNQPQHF. In DNA, the CDR3 is TGTGCCAGCAGTTACGACAGGAATCAGCCCCAGCATTTT.

The V call is TRBV19, the J call TRBJ2-5; the D is unclear. The CDR3 consists of 13 residues. The germline V and J ends were trimmed by 3 bases and 2 bases, with 7 bases remaining between them. Germline loops: CDR1 LNHDA, CDR2 SQIVND (reference sequence). DNA for the CDR3: TGTGCCAGTAGTATTTCGCTACAAGAGACCCAGTACTTC. It translates to CASSISLQETQYF.